The rows below give T cell receptor beta chains drawn from one sample of a study of CD8 T cells in ankylosing spondylitis. Using its own MiXCR run on the 5' RACE reads, TCRdb lists one record per CDR3 protein. Of around 770,000 distinct CDR3 sequences in the sample, approximately 12% were seen once. The sequenced material came from blood, either unsorted or a sorted T cell fraction (not recorded which). Receptors were obtained from a male donor with ankylosing spondylitis. Each CDR3 is given with its conserved first and last residue. A D gene is named only where the DNA matches it firmly. Expanded clones get a size class; other rows say once, few or many, or leave the size out.

clone_size	v_call	j_call	d_call	cdr3_nt	cdr3_aa
few	TRBV24-1	TRBJ2-3	.	TGTGCCACCAGTGACCCGGGCCTTAGCACAGATACGCAGTATTTT	CATSDPGLSTDTQYF
few	TRBV28	TRBJ2-1	TRBD2	TGTGCCAGCAGTTCCTTGACTAGCGGGAGGCCTAGCTCCTACAATGAGCAGTTCTTC	CASSSLTSGRPSSYNEQFF
.	TRBV12-5	TRBJ2-1	.	TGTGCTAGAGGTGGGGATATGGTGGGAGAGCAGTTCTTC	CARGGDMVGEQFF
once	TRBV4-3	TRBJ1-1	TRBD1	TGCGCCAGCAGCCAAGCGGGGACAGGGTCCCCTGAAGCTTTCTTT	CASSQAGTGSPEAFF
few	TRBV5-1	TRBJ1-4	TRBD1	TGCGCCAGCAGCGGGACAGGGGGCTCGGAAAAACTGTTTTTT	CASSGTGGSEKLFF
few	TRBV20-1	TRBJ2-1	.	TGCAGTGCTAGAGATCTCGCCCGTGGCGGCCCCGCCGGCGGTGAGCAGTTCTTC	CSARDLARGGPAGGEQFF
few	TRBV7-2	TRBJ2-1	TRBD2	TGTGCCAGCAGCGCGGGACTAGCGCGTGAGCAGTTCTTC	CASSAGLAREQFF
.	TRBV18	TRBJ2-7	.	TGTGCCAGCTCGCTTACGGGGCAGGCCTACGAGCAGCACTTC	CASSLTGQAYEQHF
.	TRBV24-1	TRBJ2-2	.	TGTGCCACCAGTGACCGGACAGTGAACACCGGGGAGCTGTTTTTT	CATSDRTVNTGELFF
many	TRBV29-1	TRBJ2-1	.	TGCAGCGTTGGAAGCGTTAGCTCCTACAATGAGCAGTTCTTC	CSVGSVSSYNEQFF
few	TRBV7-9	TRBJ2-2	.	TGTGCCAGCAGCTCGCGAGGTTCGAACACCGGGGAGCTGTTTTTT	CASSSRGSNTGELFF
many	TRBV11-3	TRBJ2-1	TRBD1	TGTGCCAGCAGCACGGGACAGGGGGCCTACTACAATGAGCAGTTCTTC	CASSTGQGAYYNEQFF
few	TRBV7-2	TRBJ2-1	.	TGTGCCAGCAGCACTCGACGGGTATCCTACAATGAGCAGTTCTTC	CASSTRRVSYNEQFF
few	TRBV11-2	TRBJ2-1	.	TGTGCCAGCAGCCCCGTGAGCGGATTCTACAATGAGCAGTTCTTC	CASSPVSGFYNEQFF